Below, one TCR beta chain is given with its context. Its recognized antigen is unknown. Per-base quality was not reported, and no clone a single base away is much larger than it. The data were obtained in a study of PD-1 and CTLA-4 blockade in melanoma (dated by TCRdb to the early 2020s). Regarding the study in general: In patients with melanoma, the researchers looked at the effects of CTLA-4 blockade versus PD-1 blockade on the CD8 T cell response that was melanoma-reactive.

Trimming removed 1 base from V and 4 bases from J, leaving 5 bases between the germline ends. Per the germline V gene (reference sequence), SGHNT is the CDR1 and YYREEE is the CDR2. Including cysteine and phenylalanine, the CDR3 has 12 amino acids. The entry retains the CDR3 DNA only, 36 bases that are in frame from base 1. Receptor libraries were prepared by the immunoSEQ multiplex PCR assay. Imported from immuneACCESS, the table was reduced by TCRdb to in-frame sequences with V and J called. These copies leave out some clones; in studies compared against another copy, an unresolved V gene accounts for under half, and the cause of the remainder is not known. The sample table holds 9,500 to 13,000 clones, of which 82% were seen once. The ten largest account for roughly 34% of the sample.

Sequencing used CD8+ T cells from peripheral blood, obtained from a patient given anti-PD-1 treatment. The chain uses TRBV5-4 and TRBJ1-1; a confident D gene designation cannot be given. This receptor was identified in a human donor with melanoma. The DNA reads TGTGCCAGCAGCTTGTTAGGCACTGAAGCTTTCTTT. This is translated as CASSLLGTEAFF.